This T cell receptor (beta chain) was obtained from a study of shared clonotypes between healthy human individuals. About the research overall: Each donor contributed plates that comprised three CD4 naive, three CD4 memory, two CD8 naive and one CD8 memory. Study observations and caveats: Even with large depth, rarefaction showed that sorted-subset sequencing was incomplete.

Measured with immunoSEQ multiplex PCR; TCRdb has only the in-frame clones, and not every one. The repertoire holds around 700,000 clones, with about two thirds as singletons. In regard to this clone: Its cognate antigen is unknown.

The source of this sequence is a woman in her 30s in good health. Sequenced material: memory CD4+ T cells sorted from blood. This sample's subset: CD45RA-negative fraction.

The CDR3, as DNA: TGTGCCAGCAGTTCCCGGGGGGCGAACACTGAAGCTTTCTTT. Protein product: CASSSRGANTEAFF. The gene calls are TRBV28 and TRBJ1-1, with D maybe TRBD1 (6 bases). CDR1 and CDR2 from the germline V gene are MDHEN and SYDVKM. Trimming took 4 bases from V and 1 from J, leaving 10 bases between them. This CDR3 region has 14 residues.